A single sample is the source of the 30 T cell receptor beta chains below, sequenced in a study of post-analysis software for immune sequencing data. Overall study results and limits: Roughly 5 TRBV segments (TRBV5-6, TRBV5-1 and TRBV20-1 among them) occurred more frequently in patients than in controls.

Their cognate antigens are unknown. Libraries were made from TCR beta cDNA, and they carried unique molecular identifiers. TCRdb analysed the PCR reads with MiXCR anew, one entry per CDR3 protein. The top ten hold around 11% of the sample, which has hundreds of thousands of distinct CDR3 sequences, approximately 60% seen once. Sample: blood. Receptors originate from a girl aged 2 to 10 with multiple sclerosis.

The chain couples TRBV10-1 to TRBJ2-7, with 8 positions matching TRBD1. CDR1 and CDR2 from the germline V gene are WNHNN and SYGVQD (reference sequence). V trimming: 0 bases; J trimming: 3 bases; junction bases outside the gene matches: 4. CDR3 length: 15 amino acids. In nucleotides, the CDR3 is TGCGCCAGCAGTGAGTCGGCAGGGGGCCTCTACGAGCAGTACTTC. Protein product: CASSESAGGLYEQYF.

V usage is TRBV6-1 and J usage is TRBJ2-1; 9 bases align to TRBD2. The V segment lost 5 bases and the J segment 9 bases; nucleotides outside the gene matches: 20. The CDR3 is 18 residues long. The germline V gene encodes CDR1 MNHNS and CDR2 SASEGT. The DNA for the CDR3 is TGTGCCAGCAGTCGGAAGTCGGGACTAGCAGGAGTTCAAGTTGAGCAGTTCTTC. Its protein is CASSRKSGLAGVQVEQFF.

This chain joins TRBV6-5 and TRBJ2-7; TRBD2 matches at 11 bases. Trimming took 5 bases from V and 9 from J; bases not matched to a gene: 15. CDR1 is MNHEY, CDR2 SVGAGI, per germline. The CDR3 totals 16 residues. The CDR3 sequence: CASSPLAGGPRDTQYF. Written as DNA, the CDR3 is TGTGCCAGCAGTCCATTAGCGGGAGGGCCGCGTGATACGCAGTACTTC.

This clonotype appeared a few times. The J gene is TRBJ2-1, the V gene TRBV10-1; 12 positions match TRBD2. Germline V gene data show CDR1 as WNHNN and CDR2 as SYGVQD (reference sequence). This CDR3 is built from 13 residues. V lost 8 bases, J lost 8 bases, and 4 bases stayed unmatched. The CDR3 loop is CASGLAGRDEQFF. In nucleotides, the CDR3 is TGCGCCAGCGGACTAGCGGGAAGGGATGAGCAGTTCTTC.

This chain connects TRBV29-1 to TRBJ2-3, with 8 bases aligning to TRBD1. Germline-derived CDR1 and CDR2 are SQVTM and ANQGSEA. The CDR3 is 15 amino acids. V trimming: 1 base; J trimming: 3 bases; junction bases outside the gene matches: 6. Written as DNA, the CDR3 is TGCAGCGTTGAAGCAGGGGGCTTAGTGACAGATACGCAGTATTTT. This sequence encodes CSVEAGGLVTDTQYF.

The chain has TRBV6-2 or TRBV6-3 and TRBJ2-3; the D gene could be TRBD1 or TRBD2 (5 bases each). CDR3 size: 13 residues. V lost 6 bases to trimming and J lost 14 bases, with 21 bases between them. The germline CDR1 and CDR2 sequences are MNHEY and SVGEGT. CDR3 residues: CASSLRLQARGYF. In nucleotides, the CDR3 is TGTGCCAGCAGCCTCCGACTACAGGCGAGGGGGTATTTT.

The chain has TRBV29-1 and TRBJ1-1, with TRBD1 identical over 8 bases. The CDR3 is made up of 14 amino acids. The germline gives CDR1 SQVTM, CDR2 ANQGSEA. Unmatched junction bases numbered 17, after V lost 7 bases and J lost 10 bases. The chain's CDR3 is CSDVEQGAVMRAFF. In DNA, the CDR3 is TGCAGCGACGTTGAGCAGGGGGCGGTAATGAGAGCTTTCTTT.

V is TRBV29-1 and J is TRBJ2-5, with D perhaps matching TRBD1 or TRBD2 (5 bases each). Trimming shortened V by 4 bases and J by 5 bases, and 14 bases separated the two germline ends. The CDR3 runs 13 residues. Germline V gene data show CDR1 as SQVTM and CDR2 as ANQGSEA. As DNA, the CDR3 is TGCAGCGTTGGATTGAGGGGCGGGGAGACCCAGTACTTC. Translating it yields CSVGLRGGETQYF.

CDR3 in DNA: TGTGCCAGCAGCCCCCTGGGGGGCCGGGGCAATCAGCCCCAGCATTTT. It is translated as CASSPLGGRGNQPQHF. The V call is TRBV12-3 or TRBV12-4, the J call TRBJ1-5, with a tentative D call TRBD1 (6 bases). V dropped 6 bases and J dropped 2 bases, with 17 bases sitting between them. The length of the CDR3 is 16 residues.

This rearrangement joins TRBV14 to TRBJ1-2; no firm D call. The CDR3 extends over 13 amino acids. The ends were cut back, 1 base at V and 8 bases at J, with 11 bases in the middle. Germline CDR1 SGHDN, CDR2 FVKESK. The CDR3 sequence: CASSQVIQRGYTF. In DNA form, the CDR3 reads TGTGCCAGCAGCCAAGTAATCCAGCGGGGCTACACCTTC.

In regard to this clonotype: Its ends do not fully match the called genes, so a read error is possible. The rearrangement links TRBV29-1 to TRBJ2-2; TRBD1 might be the D (7 bases). The V gene's germline CDR1 is SQVTM and CDR2 ANQGSEA. This CDR3 is built from 12 residues. The chain's CDR3 is CSVGQNTGGLFF. Written as DNA, the CDR3 is TGCAGCGTGGGACAGAACACCGGGGGGCTGTTTTTT.

This CDR3 reads CAAGLGGTYYGYTF. DNA for the CDR3: TGTGCCGCAGGCCTAGGGGGAACCTACTATGGCTACACCTTC. The V and J genes are TRBV6-1 and TRBJ1-2, with TRBD1 as a possible D gene (6 bases). There are 14 residues in the CDR3. V lost 11 bases to trimming and J lost 3 bases, with 19 bases between them. Germline CDR1 reads MNHNS; CDR2 reads SASEGT.

The chain carries TRBV5-1 and TRBJ1-2; D may be TRBD1 (5 bases). Germline assignment: CDR1 SGHRS and CDR2 YFSETQ. V dropped 2 bases and J dropped 10 bases, with 12 bases sitting between them. The CDR3 runs 12 residues. The CDR3 DNA reads TGCGCCAGCAGCTTCTCCGGGGCCGACTACACCTTC. It is translated as CASSFSGADYTF.

This chain connects TRBV7-9 to TRBJ2-5, with no clear D. Trimming pared 4 bases from V and 2 bases from J, leaving 11 bases between. Germline CDR1 is SEHNR and CDR2 is FQNEAQ (reference sequence). This CDR3 spans 14 amino acids. This CDR3 reads CASSSTPRQETQYF. The CDR3 nucleotides read TGTGCCAGCAGCTCCACACCTAGGCAAGAGACCCAGTACTTC.

This clonotype occurred a few times. The chain couples TRBV7-2 to TRBJ2-1; 12 bases fit TRBD2. The CDR3 runs to 17 residues. J gave up 8 bases and V 8 bases, and 16 bases lay outside the gene matches. Germline CDR1 reads SGHTA; CDR2 reads FQGNSA. CDR3 protein: CASRDRRLAGVVDEQFF. DNA for the CDR3: TGTGCCAGCCGTGACCGCCGACTAGCGGGGGTAGTCGATGAGCAGTTCTTC.

Details on this clonotype: This is likely a read error, given that the CDR3 carries no conserved phenylalanine or tryptophan at its end. The genes are TRBV5-4 and TRBJ1-1, with 7 nucleotides matching TRBD1. This CDR3 is built from 15 residues. Germline CDR1 and CDR2: SGHNT and YYREEE (reference sequence). The J segment lost 2 bases and the V segment lost 4 bases, leaving 8 bases of the junction unmatched. The CDR3 loop is CASSPLTGINTEAFC. The CDR3 DNA reads as TGTGCCAGCAGCCCCTTGACAGGGATAAACACTGAAGCTTTCTGT.

Regarding this clonotype: At one end the junction does not follow the germline gene, possibly because of a read error. The chain combines TRBV20-1 with TRBJ2-6; weak D call: TRBD1 (5 bases). Germline CDR1 DFQATT, CDR2 SNEGSKA (reference sequence). The CDR3 contains 14 residues. For the CDR3, the DNA is TGCAGTGCTAGTGACCCCTCTGGGGCCAACGTCCCGACTTTC. As protein: CSASDPSGANVPTF.

This clonotype turned up a few times. The CDR3 DNA is TGTGCCAGCAGCCCGGCCATAGGAACCCCCTACGAGCAGTACTTC. Translation gives CASSPAIGTPYEQYF. V usage is TRBV12-3 or TRBV12-4 and J usage is TRBJ2-7; D call uncertain. This CDR3 contains 15 residues. V dropped 6 bases and J dropped 2 bases, with 17 bases sitting between them.

V gene TRBV2 combines with J gene TRBJ1-6, with 10 bases matching TRBD1. Per germline, CDR1 SNHLY and CDR2 FYNNEI. The length of the CDR3 is 13 residues. The trim removed 8 bases at V and 9 bases at J, leaving 4 bases unmatched. The CDR3, as DNA: TGTGCCAGCGGGACAGGGGTTATTTCACCCCTCCACTTT. This encodes CASGTGVISPLHF.

This clonotype was seen a few times. This rearrangement joins TRBV20-1 to TRBJ2-7; 12 bases are shared with TRBD2. Germline V lookup: CDR1 DFQATT, CDR2 SNEGSKA (reference sequence). The J segment lost 6 bases and the V segment lost 1 base, leaving 7 bases of the junction unmatched. The CDR3 is 15 residues long. CDR3 nucleotides: TGCAGTGCTAGAGGGCAGACTAGCGGGAGCCCCGAGCAGTACTTC. Its translation is CSARGQTSGSPEQYF.

The chain carries TRBV5-1 and TRBJ2-1, with TRBD2 as a possible D gene (5 bases). The germline V and J ends were trimmed by 0 bases and 8 bases, with 12 bases remaining between them. This CDR3 spans 14 amino acids. The V gene's germline CDR1 is SGHRS and CDR2 YFSETQ. CDR3 DNA: TGCGCCAGCAGCTTGGCGGAGCTAGCCTATGAGCAGTTCTTC. Translated, it gives CASSLAELAYEQFF.

In nucleotides, the CDR3 is TGTGCCAGCAGGGGAACCTACAATGAGCAGTTCTTC. Its translation: CASRGTYNEQFF. This chain connects TRBV2 to TRBJ2-1; D is ambiguous. Per germline, CDR1 SNHLY and CDR2 FYNNEI. The CDR3 contains 12 residues. V was shortened by 6 bases and J by 2 bases, with 5 bases between the two germline ends.

There are a few counts of this clonotype. The chain's CDR3 is CASGQNADGQETQYF. The CDR3 DNA reads TGTGCCAGCGGACAAAACGCTGACGGACAAGAGACCCAGTACTTC. The genes are TRBV3-1 and TRBJ2-5; TRBD1 is a possible D gene (5 bases). The CDR3 is made up of 15 amino acids. Trimming removed 8 bases from V and 2 bases from J, with 18 bases in between. Per germline, CDR1 LGHDT and CDR2 YNNKEL (reference sequence).

J is TRBJ2-5 and V is TRBV5-1; D gene uncertain. CDR1 is SGHRS and CDR2 is YFSETQ in the germline V gene. CDR3 size: 15 residues. With 0 bases removed from V and 5 bases from J, the gap between germline ends came to 14 bases. CDR3 sequence reads: CASSLGLDWWETQYF. The CDR3 DNA follows: TGCGCCAGCAGCTTGGGTCTTGATTGGTGGGAGACCCAGTACTTC.

The J gene is TRBJ1-1, the V gene TRBV29-1, with D possibly matching TRBD1 (6 bases). Germline loops: CDR1 SQVTM, CDR2 ANQGSEA. The CDR3 spans 13 residues. V was shortened by 6 bases and J by 1 base, with 12 bases between the two germline ends. The DNA of the CDR3 is TGCAGCGTCTTAAGGGGGTCGAACACTGAAGCTTTCTTT. This gives the protein CSVLRGSNTEAFF.

This clonotype was observed a few times. The V and J genes are TRBV6-5 and TRBJ1-2, with D possibly matching TRBD1 (5 bases). V was clipped by 2 bases and J by 6 bases, with 10 bases between them. Germline V gene data show CDR1 as MNHEY and CDR2 as SVGAGI. CDR3 length: 13 amino acids. CDR3 bases: TGTGCCAGCAGTTACGGGCAGGGAGATGGCTACACCTTC. Protein: CASSYGQGDGYTF.

This clonotype has just a few counts. The chain is built from TRBV25-1 and TRBJ1-2; D gene uncertain. Between the trimmed V and J ends, which lost 4 bases and 4 bases, there was a span of 13 bases. The CDR3 extends over 14 amino acids. Germline-derived CDR1 and CDR2 are MGHDK and SYGVNS. CDR3 DNA sequence: TGTGCCAGCAGTGGAAGGGAGGGAGGCTATGGCTACACCTTC. It yields the protein CASSGREGGYGYTF.

This chain connects TRBV15 to TRBJ2-1, with D tentatively TRBD1 (5 bases). The germline gives CDR1 LNHNV, CDR2 YYDKDF (reference sequence). The CDR3 runs 15 residues. Trimming stripped 0 bases from V and 12 bases from J, with 18 bases between. CDR3 residues: CATSRDQEGARVQFF. DNA for the CDR3: TGTGCCACCAGCAGAGATCAGGAAGGGGCCCGTGTGCAGTTCTTC.

The rearrangement joins TRBV20-1 to TRBJ2-7, with TRBD2 matching over 7 bases. J lost 1 base, V lost 3 bases, and 15 bases had no gene match. Germline CDR1 and CDR2: DFQATT and SNEGSKA (reference sequence). There are 17 residues in the CDR3. Written as DNA, the CDR3 is TGCAGTGCTAGTATCAAACAGGCGGGAGTCAAATCCTACGAGCAGTACTTC. It translates to CSASIKQAGVKSYEQYF.

A few counts support this clonotype. The chain has TRBV11-2 and TRBJ2-7, with D maybe TRBD1 (6 bases). This CDR3 region has 12 residues. The germline V gene has CDR1 SGHAT and CDR2 FQNNGV. V was cut by 5 bases and J by 5 bases, with 10 bases left in between. The CDR3, as DNA: TGTGCCAGCAGCCCAACAGGGAACGAGCAGTACTTC. It is translated as CASSPTGNEQYF.